This TCR beta chain was sequenced during a study of T cell responses to AZD1222 COVID-19 vaccine. Study results and caveats: Vaccine-related CD4 TCRs covered spike, predominating at 160-218 and 743-854. Mostly white British, mostly female donors; authors suggested clonal diversity may be underestimated. Repertoires were obtained only post-peak T cell response.

In the case of this clone: The target antigen is unknown.

The CDR3 covers 16 residues. The germline V and J ends were trimmed by 3 bases and 1 base, with 15 bases remaining between them. The germline V gene encodes CDR1 KGHSH and CDR2 LQKENI. The repertoire was sequenced with immunoSEQ multiplex PCR; TCRdb's copy has only in-frame clones and lacks some. The table lists tens of thousands of clones, around 90% of them singletons. The receptor was derived from an adult who received the AZD1222 COVID-19 vaccine. The V gene is TRBV18, the J gene TRBJ1-2; D may be TRBD1 (6 bases). The starting material was peripheral blood, obtained 28 days after the second AZD1222 dose. The CDR3 nucleotides are TGTGCCAGCTCACCGGACGGTCCAGGGGTTAACTATGGCTACACCTTC. Its translation: CASSPDGPGVNYGYTF.